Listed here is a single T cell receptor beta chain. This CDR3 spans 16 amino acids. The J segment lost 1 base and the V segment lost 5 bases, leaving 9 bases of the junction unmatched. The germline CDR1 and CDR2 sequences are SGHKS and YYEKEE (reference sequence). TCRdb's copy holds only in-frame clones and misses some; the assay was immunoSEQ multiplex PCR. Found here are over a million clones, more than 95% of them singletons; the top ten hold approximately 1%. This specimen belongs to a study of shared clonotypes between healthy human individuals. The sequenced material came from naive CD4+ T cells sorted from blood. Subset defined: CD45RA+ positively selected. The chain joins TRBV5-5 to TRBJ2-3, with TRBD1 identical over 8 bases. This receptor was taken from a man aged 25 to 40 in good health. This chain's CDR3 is CASSHIGQGGTDTQYF. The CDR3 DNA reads TGTGCCAGCAGTCACATCGGACAGGGAGGCACAGATACGCAGTATTTT.